The 3 T cell receptor beta chains below come from one sample, sequenced in a study of blood T cell repertoires in COVID-19. Some clones are missing from TCRdb's copy, which holds only in-frame ones; the method was immunoSEQ multiplex PCR. The sample yields roughly 130,000 clones, less than 90% seen once. Sequences were obtained from PBMCs or T cells enriched from blood (not recorded which). The receptor source for this set is a man in his forties or fifties with acute COVID-19.

CDR3 in DNA: TGTGCCAGCAGGACGGGACAGGGTATCTACGAGCAGTACTTC. As protein: CASRTGQGIYEQYF. The rearrangement uses TRBV27 and TRBJ2-7, with 9 bases aligning to TRBD1. This CDR3 has 14 residues. The trim removed 6 bases at V and 3 bases at J, leaving 6 bases unmatched. Germline V gene data show CDR1 as MNHEY and CDR2 as SMNVEV (reference sequence).

This clone was seen a handful of times. This chain connects TRBV5-1 to TRBJ2-1; D gene uncertain. Germline CDR1 and CDR2: SGHRS and YFSETQ. The CDR3 runs 13 residues. The V end was cut by 4 bases, the J end by 5 bases, with 10 bases between. The CDR3 region has the DNA TGCGCCAGCAGCACGGTTCCGGACAATGAGCAGTTCTTC. Encoded protein: CASSTVPDNEQFF.

The chain carries TRBV15 and TRBJ2-1; D not resolved. CDR1 is LNHNV and CDR2 is YYDKDF in the germline V gene (reference sequence). V lost 0 bases to trimming and J lost 8 bases, with 17 bases between them. The CDR3 spans 16 residues. The CDR3 reads CATSRDYQLPSDEQFF. As DNA, the CDR3 is TGTGCCACCAGCAGAGATTATCAACTACCGTCGGATGAGCAGTTCTTC.